A selection of T cell receptor beta chains follows, all from one sample in a study of blood T cells in healthy people across ages. Using its own MiXCR run on the 5' RACE reads, TCRdb lists one record per CDR3 protein. The data contain around 800,000 distinct CDR3 sequences, around 24% of them singletons. These data were also reused for a study on T cells of mothers and their children.

The sequenced material came from blood. The receptor source for this set is a boy aged 5-17 years in good health. Both conserved end residues are part of each CDR3. The D gene is left open where the match is weak. Not every row has a clone size; where given, it reads once, few, many or a size class.

V,J,D,size,DNA,CDR3
TRBV7-6,TRBJ2-7,.,once,TGTGCCAGCAGCGCCCCGGGGACCCTCGCCGGGCAGTACTTC,CASSAPGTLAGQYF
TRBV12-3/TRBV12-4,TRBJ2-1,TRBD2,.,TGTGCCAGCAGTCCCCAGGGAGCGGGAGGTTACAATGAGCAGTTCTTC,CASSPQGAGGYNEQFF
TRBV2,TRBJ1-4,.,few,TGTGCCAGCGTCCGGGACACTCGTTTTCCTGATGAAAAACTGTTTTTT,CASVRDTRFPDEKLFF
TRBV5-1,TRBJ2-2,.,few,TGCGCCAGCAGCTTGGCCACGCAGGGGAACACCGGGGAGCTGTTTTTT,CASSLATQGNTGELFF
TRBV5-1,TRBJ2-1,TRBD1,many,TGCGCCAGCAGCTTACAGGGGCCAGATGAGCAGTTCTTC,CASSLQGPDEQFF
TRBV27,TRBJ2-7,TRBD1,few,TGTGCCAGCAGTTCGCCGGGACAGGGGGCGGTTCAAGGCGAGCAGTACTTC,CASSSPGQGAVQGEQYF
TRBV12-3/TRBV12-4,TRBJ2-5,.,.,TGTGCCAGCAGTTCTCTAGCCCAAGAGACCCAGTACTTC,CASSSLAQETQYF
TRBV27,TRBJ2-7,.,few,TGTGCCAGCAGTTTATCGTGGTCGGTCTCCTACGAGCAGTACTTC,CASSLSWSVSYEQYF
TRBV5-1,TRBJ2-3,.,.,TGCGCCAGCAGCTTAGAGGCGATGAGGACAGATACGCAGTATTTT,CASSLEAMRTDTQYF
TRBV5-6,TRBJ2-3,TRBD1,.,TGTGCCAGCAGCTTGGACAGGGGGTTGGTAGATACGCAGTATTTT,CASSLDRGLVDTQYF
TRBV7-6,TRBJ2-7,.,.,TGTGCCAGCAGCCCCTCCCGGGGGGCGTACGAGCAGTACTTC,CASSPSRGAYEQYF
TRBV4-1,TRBJ1-1,.,.,TGCGCCAGCAGCCAAGGGACGAAGACTGAAGCTTTCTTT,CASSQGTKTEAFF
TRBV9,TRBJ2-3,TRBD2,.,TGTGCCAGCAGGGCAACTAGCGCCACGTTCTCTAGCACAGATACGCGGTATTTT,CASRATSATFSSTDTRYF
TRBV5-1,TRBJ2-7,TRBD1,.,TGCGCCAGCAGCTCCGGACAGGTAACCTACGAGCAGTACTTC,CASSSGQVTYEQYF